These T cell receptor beta chains were read from a single sample in a study of cytomegalovirus exposure and HLA in healthy donors. Clones were read by immunoSEQ multiplex PCR, and TCRdb kept only the in-frame ones, dropping some. The repertoire holds roughly 100,000 clones, with roughly three quarters as singletons. Input material: PBMCs. Source of these receptors: a woman aged 18-30 years in good health and CMV-seropositive. The CDR3 runs from the conserved cysteine through the conserved F or W. The D gene is left open where the match is weak. Some rows have no size entry. The others give once, few or many, or a class for an expanded clone.

J gene | D gene | clone size | V gene | CDR3 length | CDR3 DNA | CDR3 protein
TRBJ2-3 | NA | NA | TRBV7-7 | 15 | TGTGCTAGCAGCCCAACGGGGGAGGCGCTAAATACGCAGTATTTT | CASSPTGEALNTQYF
TRBJ2-1 | TRBD2 | NA | TRBV5-1 | 16 | TGCGCCAGCAGCTTGGCCGTTGCGGGAGTGCGCAATGAGCAGTTCTTC | CASSLAVAGVRNEQFF
TRBJ2-7 | TRBD2 | NA | TRBV28 | 18 | TGTGCCAGCAGAGCCTCGGGACTAGCGGGAAGGGGCTCCTACGAGCAGTACTTC | CASRASGLAGRGSYEQYF
TRBJ2-7 | NA | NA | TRBV4-3 | 15 | TGCGCCAGCAGCCAAGATGGGTCGGGAGTCTACGAGCAGTACTTC | CASSQDGSGVYEQYF
TRBJ2-7 | NA | NA | TRBV11-2 | 13 | TGTGCCAGCAGCTCCAGGCCCACCTACGAGCAGTACTTC | CASSSRPTYEQYF
TRBJ2-2 | TRBD1 | NA | TRBV5-1 | 14 | TGCGCCAGTAAAACAGGGGTTAACACCGGGGAGCTGTTTTTT | CASKTGVNTGELFF
TRBJ2-1 | NA | NA | TRBV2 | 16 | TGTGCCAGCAGCCCTCTGGCGGGGAGCTCCTACAATGAGCAGTTCTTC | CASSPLAGSSYNEQFF
TRBJ1-3 | TRBD1 | NA | TRBV7-2 | 16 | TGTGCCAGCAGCCAGGGACAGGGAGTCTCTGGAAACACCATATATTTT | CASSQGQGVSGNTIYF
TRBJ2-1 | TRBD1 | NA | TRBV4-1 | 14 | TGCGCCAGCAGCCCAGACAGGGACTACAATGAGCAGTTCTTC | CASSPDRDYNEQFF
TRBJ1-3 | NA | NA | TRBV5-1 | 14 | TGCGCCAGCCGACGGGAGGCGTCTGGAAACACCATATATTTT | CASRREASGNTIYF
TRBJ2-1 | TRBD2 | NA | TRBV9 | 16 | TGTGCCAGCAGCGTAGGACTAGCAGGCTCCTATAATGAGCAGTTCTTC | CASSVGLAGSYNEQFF
TRBJ2-7 | TRBD1 | NA | TRBV25-1 | 12 | TGTGCCACAGGACAGGGGGCCTACGAGCAGTACTTC | CATGQGAYEQYF
TRBJ2-7 | TRBD2 | NA | TRBV29-1 | 14 | TGCAGCGTTGCTCTAGCGGGGCGATCCTACGAGCAGTACTTC | CSVALAGRSYEQYF
TRBJ2-5 | TRBD2 | NA | TRBV6-4 | 16 | TGTGCCAGCACTACAAGCGGGGCTGTTATAGAAGAGACCCAGTACTTC | CASTTSGAVIEETQYF
TRBJ1-1 | NA | NA | TRBV6-5 | 16 | TGTGCCAGCAGTTACGCCCCTGGGGGGGTGAACACTGAAGCTTTCTTT | CASSYAPGGVNTEAFF
TRBJ1-3 | NA | NA | TRBV6-4 | 14 | TGTGCCAGCAGGGTACACTACTCTGGAAACACCATATATTTT | CASRVHYSGNTIYF
TRBJ2-3 | TRBD2 | NA | TRBV5-1 | 17 | TGCGCCAGCAGCTTGGACCCACTAGCGGGGGGCACAGATACGCAGTATTTT | CASSLDPLAGGTDTQYF
TRBJ2-7 | TRBD2 | once | TRBV27 | 11 | TGTGCCAGCGAGCGCGGGGGGGAGCAGTACTTC | CASERGGEQYF
TRBJ1-2 | NA | NA | TRBV11-2 | 13 | TGTGCCAGCGGGAGGGGCGATAACTATGGCTACACCTTC | CASGRGDNYGYTF
TRBJ2-7 | TRBD2 | few | TRBV27 | 16 | TGTGCCAGCAGTTCAGCCCCTGGACTAGCCTACGACGAGCAGTACTTC | CASSSAPGLAYDEQYF
TRBJ2-6 | TRBD1 | NA | TRBV2 | 18 | TGTGCCAGCAGCCCCGGGACAGGGGGTTTCTCTGGGGCCAACGTCCTGACTTTC | CASSPGTGGFSGANVLTF
TRBJ2-7 | NA | once | TRBV6-5 | 14 | TGTGCCAGCACCAAAAAGGACAGCTTGAACGAGCAGTACTTC | CASTKKDSLNEQYF
TRBJ2-5 | TRBD2 | NA | TRBV5-1 | 14 | TGCGCCAGCAGCTTGGAACTAGCGGGAGAGACCCAGTACTTC | CASSLELAGETQYF
TRBJ2-4 | TRBD2 | few | TRBV27 | 16 | TGTGCCAGCAGGCTTAGCGGGAGGGCCACCAAAAACATTCAGTACTTC | CASRLSGRATKNIQYF
TRBJ2-1 | NA | NA | TRBV11-3 | 14 | TGTGCCAGCAGCTTACTTAGCAGTGACAATGAGCAGTTCTTC | CASSLLSSDNEQFF
TRBJ2-6 | NA | NA | TRBV4-2 | 16 | TGTGCCAGCAGCCAAGAGCGGATTGGCGGGGCCAACGTCCTGACTTTC | CASSQERIGGANVLTF
TRBJ2-3 | TRBD2 | NA | TRBV9 | 19 | TGTGCCAGCAGCACAAGGGGAGGTAGCGGGAGGCCAAGCACAGATACGCAGTATTTT | CASSTRGGSGRPSTDTQYF
TRBJ2-1 | TRBD2 | NA | TRBV19 | 15 | TGTGCCAGTAGTGAACCGGGACTAAAGAGCAATGAGCAGTTCTTC | CASSEPGLKSNEQFF
TRBJ2-1 | TRBD2 | NA | TRBV27 | 14 | TGTGCCAGCAGTTTAACTAGCGGGATCGATGAGCAGTTCTTC | CASSLTSGIDEQFF
TRBJ1-2 | TRBD1 | few | TRBV7-2 | 16 | TGTGCCAGCAGCTTAGGTCTTGGGACAGACAACTATGGCTACACCTTC | CASSLGLGTDNYGYTF
TRBJ2-1 | NA | NA | TRBV4-1 | 18 | TGCGCCAGCAGCCAAGATCCTTACCGGGTCTCAGCTAACAATGAGCAGTTCTTC | CASSQDPYRVSANNEQFF
TRBJ1-2 | NA | NA | TRBV7-9 | 16 | TGTGCCAGCAGCTTAGCGTCTGGGGCAGGCCCCTATGGCTACACCTTC | CASSLASGAGPYGYTF
TRBJ1-1 | NA | NA | TRBV4-2 | 16 | TGTGCCAGCAGCCAAGATGTTGGCAGGGTGGGGACTGAAGCTTTCTTT | CASSQDVGRVGTEAFF
TRBJ1-5 | NA | NA | TRBV7-2 | 13 | TGTGCCAGCAGCACCAGGGGTGATCAGCCCCAGCATTTT | CASSTRGDQPQHF
TRBJ2-1 | TRBD2 | NA | TRBV11-2 | 17 | TGTGCCACGAAGCAACCTATTGGACTAGCGGGGTCCAATGAGCAGTTCTTC | CATKQPIGLAGSNEQFF
TRBJ1-4 | NA | NA | TRBV19 | 13 | TGTGCCAGTAGTATCTCGGGGAGTGAAAAACTGTTTTTT | CASSISGSEKLFF
TRBJ1-2 | TRBD1 | NA | TRBV18 | 15 | TGTGCCAGCTCACCCCGGGACAGATCGGACTATGGCTACACCTTC | CASSPRDRSDYGYTF
TRBJ2-7 | NA | NA | TRBV7-4 | 16 | TGTGCCAGCAGATCCAGCAAAACAGGGACCTACTACGAGCAGTACTTC | CASRSSKTGTYYEQYF
TRBJ1-4 | NA | once | TRBV19 | 19 | TGTGCCAGTAGAACCGGGACACCGACGAGCACGGCAACTAATGAAAAACTGTTTTTT | CASRTGTPTSTATNEKLFF
TRBJ2-1 | TRBD2 | few | TRBV7-2 | 15 | TGTGCCAGCAGTAAACTAGCGGGAGGGAGCAATGAGCAGTTCTTC | CASSKLAGGSNEQFF
TRBJ2-2 | NA | few | TRBV7-7 | 13 | TGTGCTAGCAGCCCCTCCGGTACGGGGGAGCTGTTTTTT | CASSPSGTGELFF
TRBJ2-1 | NA | NA | TRBV7-2 | 15 | TGTGCCAGCAGCCCCGGACAGTCTACATACAATGAGCAGTTCTTC | CASSPGQSTYNEQFF
TRBJ1-2 | NA | NA | TRBV6-1 | 14 | TGTGCCAGCAGTGGCCAGGGGAGCGATCAAAGCTACACCTTC | CASSGQGSDQSYTF
TRBJ1-2 | TRBD1 | NA | TRBV5-1 | 15 | TGCGCCAGCAGCTTGGAGACAGGGGGCATCTATGGCTACACCTTC | CASSLETGGIYGYTF
TRBJ1-5 | NA | NA | TRBV2 | 12 | TGTGCCAGCTCAGGGCTCAATCAGCCCCAGCATTTT | CASSGLNQPQHF
TRBJ2-1 | NA | NA | TRBV5-4 | 15 | TGTGCCATCCCAATCCTTAGCCGGAGTAGCGATGAGCAGTTCTTC | CAIPILSRSSDEQFF
TRBJ1-4 | NA | NA | TRBV7-9 | 17 | TGTGCCAGCAGCTTACCACTCTCGAACAGCTTTAATGAAAAACTGTTTTTT | CASSLPLSNSFNEKLFF